The 15 T cell receptor beta chains below were found in one sample sequenced in a study of identical twins. MiXCR was run by TCRdb on the 5' RACE reads, yielding one entry per CDR3 protein. The sample yields 640,000 or so distinct CDR3 sequences, 5.5% to 6.5% seen once. The sequenced sample consisted of naive T cells sorted from blood. Receptor source: a man younger than 30 in good health.

This clonotype was seen more than once but under ten times. The chain couples TRBV5-1 to TRBJ2-4; weak D call: TRBD2 (5 bases). Germline values: CDR1 SGHRS, CDR2 YFSETQ. The CDR3 extends over 15 amino acids. Deletions cut 4 bases from V and 2 bases from J, with 13 bases between. In DNA, the CDR3 is TGCGCCAGCAGCACGGCAAGCGGCTCCAAAAACATTCAGTACTTC. Translated: CASSTASGSKNIQYF.

This clonotype was picked up a small number of times. The chain carries TRBV19 and TRBJ2-5, with a weak D call TRBD2 (5 bases). V was pared by 5 bases and J by 5 bases, with 18 bases between. The CDR3 contains 15 residues. Germline V gives CDR1 LNHDA, CDR2 SQIVND (reference sequence). The DNA of the CDR3 is TGTGCCAGTAGTCCTGACGGGAATTTTATGGAGACCCAGTACTTC. It yields the protein CASSPDGNFMETQYF.

This clonotype was counted between two and nine times. The chain combines TRBV20-1 with TRBJ2-2; a weak D match, TRBD2 (5 bases). The CDR3 is 15 residues long. V was pared by 5 bases and J by 2 bases, with 15 bases between. Germline V lookup: CDR1 DFQATT, CDR2 SNEGSKA (reference sequence). In DNA, the CDR3 is TGCAGTGCTGATCCTAGCAGCTCCAACACCGGGGAGCTGTTTTTT. It encodes CSADPSSSNTGELFF.

Notes on this clonotype: A junction end diverges from the germline sequence, so it may reflect a read error. The CDR3 DNA follows: TGCAGTGCTGGAGAGGCTTTCTTT. Its protein product is CSAGEAFF. The rearrangement links TRBV20-1 to TRBJ1-1; no definite D call. From germline, CDR1 is DFQATT and CDR2 SNEGSKA (reference sequence). CDR3 length: 8 amino acids.

This clonotype appeared many times. The chain recombines TRBV24-1 with TRBJ2-3; perhaps TRBD1 as D (5 bases). With 1 base removed from V and 0 bases from J, the gap between germline ends came to 10 bases. Germline loops: CDR1 KGHDR, CDR2 SFDVKD. The CDR3 is 16 amino acids. CDR3 protein: CATSDFSDKSTDTQYF. DNA for the CDR3: TGTGCCACCAGTGATTTCTCGGACAAGAGCACAGATACGCAGTATTTT.

This clonotype was observed a handful of times. The chain employs TRBV7-6 and TRBJ1-6, with D unresolved. V was clipped by 2 bases and J by 9 bases, with 17 bases between them. Germline CDR1 reads SGHVS; CDR2 reads FNYEAQ. The CDR3 runs to 16 residues. DNA of the CDR3: TGTGCCAGCAGCTTAAATGGGAACCCTACGGGTTCACCCCTCCACTTT. It codes for CASSLNGNPTGSPLHF.

The rearrangement links TRBV20-1 to TRBJ2-7; TRBD2 matches at 14 bases. The CDR3 extends over 14 amino acids. The germline gives CDR1 DFQATT, CDR2 SNEGSKA (reference sequence). The junction had 7 bases not matched to a gene; V was cut back by 6 bases and J by 6 bases. For the CDR3, the DNA is TGCAGTGCGTCACGACTAGCGGGAGGGCTCGAGCAGTACTTC. Its translation is CSASRLAGGLEQYF.

In this sample, this clonotype turned up many times. The genes are TRBV12-3 or TRBV12-4 and TRBJ2-7, with D perhaps TRBD2 (6 bases). The CDR3 is made up of 15 amino acids. With 5 bases removed from V and 3 bases from J, the gap between germline ends came to 17 bases. The CDR3 protein is CASSPLGDSGYEQYF. CDR3 coding DNA: TGTGCCAGCAGTCCGCTGGGGGATAGCGGCTACGAGCAGTACTTC.

This clonotype appeared many times. The CDR3 bases are TGTGCCAGCAGTTCCGGACAGGGAAGGAACGAGCAGTACGTC. Residues: CASSSGQGRNEQYV. The genes are TRBV12-3 or TRBV12-4 and TRBJ2-7, with 8 bases identical to TRBD1. The CDR3 contains 14 residues. The V and J ends lost 4 bases and 5 bases, in that order; junction bases with no gene match: 7.

This clonotype has a handful of counts. The genes are TRBV30 and TRBJ1-1; D not resolved. CDR3 length: 11 residues. Germline CDR1 GTSNPN, CDR2 SVGIG (reference sequence). V was pared by 8 bases and J by 0 bases, with 7 bases between. CDR3: CANGVNTEAFF. As DNA, the CDR3 is TGTGCCAATGGGGTGAACACTGAAGCTTTCTTT.

The V and J genes are TRBV18 and TRBJ2-1; TRBD2 aligns across 7 bases. This CDR3 is built from 15 residues. Germline CDR1 KGHSH, CDR2 LQKENI. The V gene end was trimmed by 2 bases and the J gene end by 4 bases; junction bases not matched to a gene: 5. For the CDR3, the DNA is TGTGCCAGCTCACCAGCTAGCGGCCTATACAATGAGCAGTTCTTC. Encoded protein: CASSPASGLYNEQFF.

This clonotype was recorded many times. The rearrangement links TRBV5-1 to TRBJ2-7, with 8 positions matching TRBD2. The CDR3 length is 15 residues. Germline values: CDR1 SGHRS, CDR2 YFSETQ. V trimming: 1 base; J trimming: 3 bases; junction bases outside the gene matches: 6. The CDR3 reads CASSLWASGHYEQYF. Written as DNA, the CDR3 is TGCGCCAGCAGCTTGTGGGCTAGCGGGCACTACGAGCAGTACTTC.

The rearrangement links TRBV9 to TRBJ2-1; D could derive from TRBD1 or TRBD2 (7 bases each). The V end was cut by 0 bases, the J end by 0 bases, with 19 bases between. This CDR3 is built from 19 residues. Looked up from germline, CDR1 is SGDLS and CDR2 is YYNGEE. CDR3 in amino acids: CASSVEGAVRTSSYNEQFF. As DNA, the CDR3 is TGTGCCAGCAGCGTAGAGGGGGCGGTGCGGACTAGCTCCTACAATGAGCAGTTCTTC.

This clonotype was found many times. V usage is TRBV20-1 and J usage is TRBJ2-7, with 11 bases lining up with TRBD2. Trimming at V came to 3 bases and at J to 0 bases, leaving 4 bases not matched to a gene. CDR1 and CDR2 from the germline V gene are DFQATT and SNEGSKA (reference sequence). The length of the CDR3 is 15 residues. CDR3 in amino acids: CSASWGLADSYEQYF. Written as DNA, the CDR3 is TGCAGTGCTAGCTGGGGACTAGCGGACTCCTACGAGCAGTACTTC.

Many counts were recorded for this clonotype. The chain joins TRBV5-1 to TRBJ2-1; 9 bases line up with TRBD1. J was trimmed by 7 bases and V by 0 bases; bases with no gene match: 2. Germline V CDR1 and CDR2: SGHRS, YFSETQ. The CDR3 is 14 amino acids. DNA for the CDR3: TGCGCCAGCAGCTTGGGGGACAGGGCAAATGAGCAGTTCTTC. Residues: CASSLGDRANEQFF.